One and the same sample provided the 20 T cell receptor beta chains below, sequenced in a study of Graves' ophthalmopathy and Graves' hyperthyroidism. Amplification of the TCR beta CDR3 regions used RNA transcripts (as template). The workflow started with a first-round RT-PCR run with HTBI primers and then moved on to a second-round multiplex PCR. TCRdb ran MiXCR on the multiplex PCR reads and lists one entry per CDR3 protein. The table lists around 1,200,000 distinct CDR3 sequences, about 38% of them singletons. The specimen was peripheral blood or thyroid tissue (not recorded which). The receptors shown here come from an adult man with Graves' hyperthyroidism.

The sample holds many counts of this clonotype. This chain joins TRBV20-1 and TRBJ2-7, with 7 bases that match TRBD1. The V gene end was trimmed by 5 bases and the J gene end by 6 bases; junction bases not matched to a gene: 7. Germline V lookup: CDR1 DFQATT, CDR2 SNEGSKA (reference sequence). The CDR3 loop spans 12 amino acids. The CDR3: CSARTGFREQYF. CDR3 nucleotide sequence: TGCAGTGCTCGGACAGGTTTTCGCGAGCAGTACTTC.

At least ten counts were recorded for this clonotype. V usage is TRBV7-8 and J usage is TRBJ1-6, with a weak D call TRBD1 (5 bases). The CDR3 sequence is 19 residues long. V was cut by 2 bases and J by 6 bases, with 23 bases left in between. In germline, CDR1 is SGHVS, CDR2 FQNEAQ. The CDR3 here is CASSLLPFGTEELNSPLHF. The CDR3, as DNA: TGTGCCAGCAGCTTACTCCCTTTTGGGACCGAGGAGCTTAATTCACCCCTCCACTTT.

V and J are TRBV20-1 and TRBJ2-7; 8 bases are shared with TRBD2. Trimming took 3 bases from V and 5 from J; bases not matched to a gene: 9. CDR3 length equals 14 residues. Germline CDR1 DFQATT, CDR2 SNEGSKA (reference sequence). CDR3 in amino acids: CSARGSGAIDEQYF. The DNA for the CDR3 is TGCAGTGCTAGGGGTAGCGGGGCTATCGACGAGCAGTACTTC.

This chain links TRBV7-2 with TRBJ2-5; 10 bases align to TRBD1. J was trimmed by 5 bases and V by 4 bases; bases with no gene match: 7. The V gene's germline CDR1 is SGHTA and CDR2 FQGNSA. CDR3 length equals 15 residues. CDR3 coding DNA: TGTGCCAGCAGCTCCCGGGACAGGGGAATGGAGACCCAGTACTTC. Protein product: CASSSRDRGMETQYF.

J is TRBJ2-3 and V is TRBV6-1; unclear D gene. The CDR3 has 16 amino acids. Germline V lookup: CDR1 MNHNS, CDR2 SASEGT. The V gene lost 7 bases and the J gene lost 1 base, with 18 bases spanning the gap. DNA of the CDR3: TGTGCCAGCAAAAGGATGGGTATTGATGGCACAGATACGCAGTATTTT. Amino acids: CASKRMGIDGTDTQYF.

To note about this clonotype: A read error may account for a junction end that differs from germline. This sequence joins TRBV4-1 and TRBJ2-7; TRBD2 might be the D (6 bases). CDR1 and CDR2 from the germline V gene are MGHRA and YSYEKL. This CDR3 is 15 amino acids long. The CDR3 sequence is CASNQEVGGTYEQYF. The CDR3 DNA reads as TGCGCCAGCAACCAAGAGGTGGGGGGAACCTACGAGCAGTACTTC.

The genes are TRBV7-9 and TRBJ1-5; no clear D. This CDR3 comprises 12 residues. CDR1 and CDR2 (germline): SEHNR, FQNEAQ (reference sequence). The ends were cut back, 1 base at V and 9 bases at J, with 7 bases in the middle. DNA for the CDR3: TGTGCCAGCAGCTTAGATAACCTGCCCCAGCATTTT. Protein product: CASSLDNLPQHF.

In its sample, this clonotype was seen once. The chain recombines TRBV25-1 with TRBJ1-6, with D perhaps TRBD1 (6 bases). Germline CDR1 is MGHDK and CDR2 is SYGVNS. The V and J ends lost 6 bases and 6 bases respectively, with 12 bases between them. The CDR3 runs 14 residues. The CDR3 sequence: CASRGTGSNSPLHF. CDR3 nucleotides: TGTGCCAGCAGGGGAACAGGGAGTAATTCACCCCTCCACTTT.

This clonotype was seen many times. The CDR3 loop is CATSALGELFF. In nucleotides, the CDR3 is TGTGCCACCAGTGCCCTCGGGGAGCTGTTTTTT. This chain uses TRBV24-1 with TRBJ2-2; D unresolved. CDR3 length equals 11 residues. V was pared by 5 bases and J by 7 bases, with 4 bases between. CDR1 is KGHDR and CDR2 is SFDVKD in the germline V gene.

The CDR3 bases are TGTGCCACGGGACTCCGGCCACAAGAGACCCAGTACTTC. Translation gives CATGLRPQETQYF. V gene TRBV10-3 combines with J gene TRBJ2-5, with a weak D call TRBD2 (6 bases). Trimming removed 10 bases at V and 2 bases at J, with 14 bases between. Germline V gene data show CDR1 as ENHRY and CDR2 as SYGVKD. CDR3 length: 13 amino acids.

The chain combines TRBV25-1 with TRBJ2-2; no clear D. This CDR3 has 10 residues. Germline V gene data show CDR1 as MGHDK and CDR2 as SYGVNS. V gave up 11 bases and J gave up 6 bases, with 7 bases separating them. The CDR3 reads CAALAGELFF. The CDR3, as DNA: TGTGCCGCCTTGGCCGGGGAGCTGTTTTTT.

A single count supports this clonotype. In this CDR3 the conserved last residue, phenylalanine or tryptophan, is missing, so a read error is likely. The DNA is omitted, as the CDR3 cannot be located on it reliably, and the CDR3 follows TCRdb's listing. The chain is built from TRBV7-9 and TRBJ2-2. The CDR3 numbers 15 amino acids, ends counted. Germline-derived CDR1 and CDR2 are SEHNR and FQNEAQ (reference sequence). The CDR3 loop is CASSLDLANTGEVCE.

This clonotype appeared a few times. The chain recombines TRBV5-1 with TRBJ2-3; a possible D gene is TRBD2 (5 bases). V was clipped by 2 bases and J by 14 bases, with 18 bases between them. The CDR3 is 13 residues long. CDR1 is SGHRS and CDR2 is YFSETQ in the germline V gene. The CDR3 loop reads CASSFSRGSLPYF. CDR3 in DNA: TGCGCCAGCAGCTTTTCTCGCGGGTCCTTGCCGTATTTT.

The V and J genes are TRBV10-3 and TRBJ2-2, with 9 bases aligning to TRBD2. The CDR3 sequence is 17 residues long. Unmatched junction bases numbered 15, after V lost 6 bases and J lost 7 bases. CDR1 and CDR2 from the germline V gene are ENHRY and SYGVKD. The CDR3 DNA sequence: TGTGCCATCAGCGAGGGGGCGGGGGGGCCCCCTGACGGGGAGCTGTTTTTT. It encodes CAISEGAGGPPDGELFF.

At least ten counts were recorded for this clonotype. The chain uses TRBV7-2 and TRBJ2-7, with 9 positions matching TRBD1. Germline loops: CDR1 SGHTA, CDR2 FQGNSA. The V and J ends lost 2 bases and 3 bases, in that order; junction bases with no gene match: 5. The CDR3 length is 15 residues. CDR3 amino acids: CASSLYRDRVYEQYF. CDR3 DNA: TGTGCCAGCAGCTTATACCGGGACAGGGTCTACGAGCAGTACTTC.

This clonotype was picked up many times. The CDR3 loop reads CASSLPGGVEKLFF. The CDR3 DNA follows: TGTGCCAGCAGCTTACCGGGAGGTGTTGAAAAACTGTTTTTT. J is TRBJ1-4 and V is TRBV7-9; no firm D call. This CDR3 spans 14 amino acids. Looked up from germline, CDR1 is SEHNR and CDR2 is FQNEAQ (reference sequence). V was clipped by 2 bases and J by 7 bases, with 11 bases between them.

The J gene is TRBJ2-7, the V gene TRBV2; tentatively, D is TRBD1 or TRBD2 (6 bases each). Germline V gene lookup returns CDR1 SNHLY and CDR2 FYNNEI. Trimming took 6 bases from V and 3 from J, leaving 21 bases between them. The CDR3 spans 16 residues. The CDR3 bases are TGTGCCAGCAGCGTTGTGGGGGGCGTTTTTGGCTACGAGCAGTACTTC. It yields the protein CASSVVGGVFGYEQYF.

The table lists this clonotype with a few counts. The chain joins TRBV6-2 or TRBV6-3 to TRBJ2-7; D tentatively reads TRBD1 or TRBD2 (5 bases each). The germline CDR1 and CDR2 sequences are MNHEY and SVGEGT. Trimming took 6 bases from V and 0 from J, leaving 18 bases between them. The CDR3 totals 16 residues. CDR3 bases: TGTGCCAGCAGCTACAACCGGGACGGTGACTCCTACGAGCAGTACTTC. It translates to CASSYNRDGDSYEQYF.

In its sample, this clonotype was seen many times. V gene TRBV5-1 combines with J gene TRBJ2-7, with 11 bases fitting TRBD2. The CDR3 runs 16 residues. Germline CDR1 is SGHRS and CDR2 is YFSETQ. The V and J ends lost 4 bases and 2 bases, in that order; junction bases with no gene match: 8. The CDR3 DNA is TGCGCCAGCAGCCTGCATGGGACTAGCGGCGCCTACGAGCAGTACTTC. Its translation: CASSLHGTSGAYEQYF.

In regard to this clonotype: The junction departs from germline at one end; a sequencing error may be responsible. CDR3 DNA: TGTGCCAACAGTTACTCTTTCCCGGTACCGAACACTGAAGCTTTCTTT. Protein product: CANSYSFPVPNTEAFF. The chain carries TRBV6-5 and TRBJ1-1; D is unclear. Germline V gives CDR1 MNHEY, CDR2 SVGAGI. The CDR3 runs to 16 residues.